The clone carrying this T cell receptor (beta chain) has more than one count but fewer than ten. What it binds is unknown. This entry comes from a study of T cell responses to AZD1222 COVID-19 vaccine. The protocol was immunoSEQ multiplex PCR, while the TCRdb copy is restricted to in-frame clones and leaves out a portion. Seen here are tens of thousands of clones, 60% to 80% observed once, and the top ten hold around 20%. Study-wide points: Targeting of unmutated variant regions was reportedly seen in nearly half of spike-specific TCRs. The study identified only six AZD1222 recipients as seropositive at baseline. At 160-218 and 743-854, vaccine-associated CD4 TCRs were dominant, and they spanned spike.

This TCR derives from an adult in good health. The material was peripheral blood, obtained on day 0 of AZD1222 vaccination.

The CDR3: CASSRLGYQPQHF. CDR3 sequence (DNA): TGTGCCAGCAGCCGCCTCGGCTATCAGCCCCAGCATTTT. This rearrangement joins TRBV5-6 to TRBJ1-5; D not certain. V shed 4 bases and J shed 5 bases, with 10 bases lying between them. The CDR3 has 13 amino acids. Germline V gives CDR1 SGHDT, CDR2 YYEEEE. Together with reference TRBV5-6 and TRBJ1-5, the CDR3 gives the full variable domain: DAGVTQSPTHLIKTRGQQVTLRCSPKSGHDTVSWYQQALGQGPQFIFQYYEEEERQRGNFPDRFSGHQFPNYSSELNVNALLLGDSALYLCASSRLGYQPQHFGDGTRLSIL.